What follows are 27 T cell receptor beta chains derived from one specimen sequenced in a study of siplizumab effects on memory and regulatory T cells. The method was immunoSEQ multiplex PCR; TCRdb's version includes in-frame clones alone and lacks a portion of them. Of tens of thousands of clones listed, less than 90% are singletons. The material sequenced was memory CD4+ T cells sorted from blood. The receptors were sampled from a human donor in good health.

V usage is TRBV7-6 and J usage is TRBJ1-5, with D possibly being TRBD1 (5 bases). From germline, CDR1 is SGHVS and CDR2 FNYEAQ. Between the trimmed V and J ends, which lost 10 bases and 0 bases, there was a span of 13 bases. There are 14 residues in the CDR3. CDR3 bases: TGTGCCATCGGGACCGGGGATAGCAATCAGCCCCAGCATTTT. It encodes CAIGTGDSNQPQHF.

The chain couples TRBV5-4 to TRBJ2-5, with D maybe TRBD1 (5 bases). The CDR3 length is 15 residues. With 4 bases removed from V and 5 bases from J, the gap between germline ends came to 18 bases. Germline V gene data show CDR1 as SGHNT and CDR2 as YYREEE (reference sequence). The CDR3, as DNA: TGTGCCAGCAGCCCCTACCAGGGTGTCGGGGAGACCCAGTACTTC. Amino acid sequence: CASSPYQGVGETQYF.

The chain employs TRBV7-9 and TRBJ2-7, with D hard to call. The CDR3 is 12 amino acids. Germline V gene lookup returns CDR1 SEHNR and CDR2 FQNEAQ (reference sequence). V gave up 4 bases and J gave up 2 bases, with 6 bases separating them. The CDR3 nucleotides are TGTGCCAGCAGCTCCGGAACCTACGAGCAGTACTTC. Encoded protein: CASSSGTYEQYF.

The chain uses TRBV20-1 and TRBJ2-7; D perhaps matches TRBD1 (6 bases). This CDR3 spans 11 amino acids. V lost 7 bases, J lost 8 bases, and 15 bases lay in between. Germline values: CDR1 DFQATT, CDR2 SNEGSKA (reference sequence). Here the CDR3 DNA reads TGCAGTGGAGAAACAGGGCAACAGCAGTACTTC. Translation gives CSGETGQQQYF.

This chain links TRBV11-3 with TRBJ1-1; D unclear. V was pared by 4 bases and J by 8 bases, with 14 bases between. Germline CDR1 is SGHNT and CDR2 is YENEEA. The CDR3 length is 13 residues. For the CDR3, the DNA is TGTGCCAGCAGCTCCCGATACGGGAGAGAAGCTTTCTTT. Its protein product is CASSSRYGREAFF.

The gene calls are TRBV5-6 and TRBJ1-1; D is perhaps TRBD1 (5 bases). From germline, CDR1 is SGHDT and CDR2 YYEEEE. CDR3 length equals 14 residues. V lost 6 bases and J lost 0, with 12 bases in between. The CDR3 reads CASNWDGLNTEAFF. The CDR3 DNA is TGTGCCAGCAACTGGGACGGTCTGAACACTGAAGCTTTCTTT.

This clone appeared a single time. This chain uses TRBV5-1 with TRBJ2-3; D call uncertain. This CDR3 has 13 residues. Deletions cut 3 bases from V and 3 bases from J, with 8 bases between. Germline CDR1 SGHRS, CDR2 YFSETQ. CDR3 in amino acids: CASSSPGTDTQYF. CDR3 bases: TGCGCCAGCAGCTCACCCGGGACAGATACGCAGTATTTT.

The V call is TRBV11-2, the J call TRBJ1-3; 9 bases are shared with TRBD1. Germline trimming cut 4 bases from V and 3 bases from J; bases unmatched to any gene: 4. CDR3 size: 15 residues. Germline values: CDR1 SGHAT, CDR2 FQNNGV. CDR3 DNA: TGTGCCAGCAGCTCCTGGGGACAGGGTGGAAACACCATATATTTT. This encodes CASSSWGQGGNTIYF. Filled out from reference TRBV11-2 and TRBJ1-3, the complete variable domain reads EAGVAQSPRYKIIEKRQSVAFWCNPISGHATLYWYQQILGQGPKLLIQFQNNGVVDDSQLPKDRFSAERLKGVDSTLKIQPAKLEDSAVYLCASSSWGQGGNTIYFGEGSWLTVV.

This clone was seen once. The J gene is TRBJ2-3, the V gene TRBV18; 11 bases are shared with TRBD2. Per the germline V gene, CDR1 is KGHSH and CDR2 is LQKENI. CDR3 size: 19 residues. V was clipped by 0 bases and J by 2 bases; unmatched bases: 10. The CDR3 loop reads CASSPPTDGTSGFTDTQYF. The CDR3 DNA reads TGTGCCAGCTCACCACCGACGGATGGGACTAGCGGCTTCACAGATACGCAGTATTTT. Full variable domain (outside the CDR3, taken from reference TRBV18 and TRBJ2-3): NAGVMQNPRHLVRRRGQEARLRCSPMKGHSHVYWYRQLPEEGLKFMVYLQKENIIDESGMPKERFSAEFPKEGPSILRIQQVVRGDSAAYFCASSPPTDGTSGFTDTQYFGPGTRLTVL.

The sample holds one count of this clone. The V and J genes are TRBV7-8 and TRBJ2-4; a weak D match, TRBD1 (5 bases). CDR3 length: 14 residues. CDR1 SGHVS and CDR2 FQNEAQ come from the germline V gene. V lost 3 bases to trimming and J lost 2 bases, with 8 bases between them. In DNA form, the CDR3 reads TGTGCCAGCAGCTTCGACAGCTCCAAAAACATTCAGTACTTC. Its protein product is CASSFDSSKNIQYF. Variable domain in full (rest from reference TRBV7-8 and TRBJ2-4): GAGVSQSPRYKVAKRGQDVALRCDPISGHVSLFWYQQALGQGPEFLTYFQNEAQLDKSGLPSDRFFAERPEGSVSTLKIQRTQQEDSAVYLCASSFDSSKNIQYFGAGTRLSVL.

This clone was seen more than once but under ten times. CDR3 DNA sequence: TGTGCCAGCAGCCGAGGGGGGACAGAGCGAAAACTGTTTTTT. It codes for CASSRGGTERKLFF. The V gene is TRBV7-2, the J gene TRBJ1-4; 7 bases match TRBD1. Trimming took 5 bases from V and 10 from J; bases not matched to a gene: 10. There are 14 residues in the CDR3. Per germline, CDR1 SGHTA and CDR2 FQGNSA.

Notes on this clone: Other DNA sequences from this sample encode an identical CDR3 as well. The V gene is TRBV5-1, the J gene TRBJ2-5; 14 bases match TRBD2. V was clipped by 4 bases and J by 5 bases; unmatched bases: 7. The CDR3 loop spans 16 amino acids. Per germline, CDR1 SGHRS and CDR2 YFSETQ. The chain's CDR3 is CASSGGLAGGWETQYF. The CDR3 region has the DNA TGCGCCAGCAGCGGCGGACTAGCGGGGGGTTGGGAGACCCAGTACTTC.

The chain joins TRBV18 to TRBJ2-7, with D possibly matching TRBD1 (7 bases). V dropped 2 bases and J dropped 1 base, with 12 bases sitting between them. The germline V gene encodes CDR1 KGHSH and CDR2 LQKENI. This CDR3 has 15 amino acids. In DNA, the CDR3 is TGTGCCAGCTCACCAAGGGCAGGGGGGTCCTACGAGCAGTACTTC. Translating gives CASSPRAGGSYEQYF.

In this sample, this clone turned up a few times. The chain couples TRBV5-1 to TRBJ2-3; TRBD1 agrees at 8 bases. CDR1 SGHRS and CDR2 YFSETQ come from the germline V gene. The CDR3 is 13 amino acids. The J segment lost 8 bases and the V segment lost 4 bases, leaving 6 bases of the junction unmatched. This CDR3 is CASSPQGAGTQYF. The CDR3 bases are TGCGCCAGCAGCCCCCAGGGGGCGGGTACGCAGTATTTT.

The gene calls are TRBV6-1 and TRBJ2-3, with D tentatively TRBD2 (5 bases). Per germline, CDR1 MNHNS and CDR2 SASEGT. This CDR3 is 15 amino acids long. Trimming left V 3 bases short and J 4 bases short, with 14 bases between. CDR3 loop: CASSDIATRADTQYF. As DNA, the CDR3 is TGTGCCAGCAGTGACATAGCGACAAGGGCAGATACGCAGTATTTT.

J is TRBJ1-6 and V is TRBV2; 7 bases fit TRBD1. After removal of 6 bases from V and 8 bases from J, the junction contained 7 bases not matched to a gene. CDR1 is SNHLY and CDR2 is FYNNEI in the germline V gene. This CDR3 has 14 amino acids. CDR3 DNA sequence: TGTGCCAGCAGGTCCGGGACAGCCGATTCACCCCTCCACTTT. Protein sequence: CASRSGTADSPLHF.

This rearrangement joins TRBV29-1 to TRBJ2-5; D not resolved. The CDR3 runs to 13 residues. Trimming pared 2 bases from V and 2 bases from J, leaving 9 bases between. From germline, CDR1 is SQVTM and CDR2 ANQGSEA. CDR3 in DNA: TGCAGCGTTGAAAGGCCCCAGCAAGAGACCCAGTACTTC. It yields the protein CSVERPQQETQYF.

The chain has TRBV29-1 and TRBJ2-2, with D possibly TRBD2 on 5 matching bases. The CDR3 loop spans 15 amino acids. Deletions cut 2 bases from V and 6 bases from J, with 16 bases between. Germline V gives CDR1 SQVTM, CDR2 ANQGSEA. As DNA, the CDR3 is TGCAGCGTTGAACCCGGGGTAAGGTTGTCCGGGGAGCTGTTTTTT. It encodes CSVEPGVRLSGELFF.

Judged by abundance, this clone is large. The chain carries TRBV11-1 and TRBJ1-1, with unresolved D. Germline assignment: CDR1 SGHAT and CDR2 FQDESV (reference sequence). The CDR3 sequence is 14 residues long. V was cut by 5 bases and J by 3 bases, with 13 bases left in between. CDR3 nucleotide sequence: TGTGCCAGCAGCCCCCGCCGGTTGGACACTGAAGCTTTCTTT. Its translation is CASSPRRLDTEAFF.

The chain is built from TRBV12-1 and TRBJ2-5; TRBD1 is taken as the D call from the table, unchecked against the DNA. TRBV12-1 is a recognized pseudogene. CDR3 length: 15 residues. CDR3 amino acids: CASSPEPDSQETQYF. The CDR3 nucleotides are TGTGCCAGCAGCCCGGAGCCGGACAGTCAAGAGACCCAGTACTTC.

V gene TRBV27 combines with J gene TRBJ2-7, with a weak D call TRBD2 (7 bases). The CDR3 has 14 residues. The germline V gene has CDR1 MNHEY and CDR2 SMNVEV (reference sequence). Trimming shortened V by 5 bases and J by 7 bases, and 18 bases separated the two germline ends. CDR3 in amino acids: CASSEYREGREQYF. The CDR3 DNA follows: TGTGCCAGCAGTGAATACAGGGAGGGAAGGGAGCAGTACTTC.

The chain has TRBV7-9 and TRBJ2-7; D might be TRBD1 or TRBD2, each matching 5 bases. V was cut by 2 bases and J by 4 bases, with 12 bases left in between. The CDR3 has 14 amino acids. Germline loops: CDR1 SEHNR, CDR2 FQNEAQ (reference sequence). CDR3 protein: CASSLTFGGYEQYF. The CDR3 nucleotides are TGTGCCAGCAGCTTAACTTTTGGGGGATACGAGCAGTACTTC.

This sequence joins TRBV9 and TRBJ2-5; TRBD2 is a possible D gene (7 bases). V was clipped by 7 bases and J by 4 bases, with 17 bases between them. CDR3 length: 14 amino acids. Germline V gene lookup returns CDR1 SGDLS and CDR2 YYNGEE. CDR3 sequence: CASGTWGGGETQYF. The CDR3 DNA reads TGTGCCAGCGGCACGTGGGGAGGGGGAGAGACCCAGTACTTC.

The chain couples TRBV6-5 to TRBJ2-7; D is possibly TRBD1 (5 bases). The V and J ends lost 2 bases and 0 bases respectively, with 11 bases between them. Germline values: CDR1 MNHEY, CDR2 SVGAGI. This CDR3 region has 15 residues. The CDR3 coding sequence is TGTGCCAGCAGTTACGGCGCAGGGCCCTCCTACGAGCAGTACTTC. This translates into CASSYGAGPSYEQYF.

The chain combines TRBV6-6 with TRBJ1-2, with 8 bases identical to TRBD1. CDR1 is MNHNY, CDR2 SVGAGI, per germline (reference sequence). The V gene end was trimmed by 6 bases and the J gene end by 8 bases; junction bases not matched to a gene: 8. The CDR3 loop spans 13 amino acids. The CDR3 spells CASSKQGDGGYTF. The CDR3 bases are TGTGCCAGCAGCAAACAGGGGGATGGCGGCTACACCTTC.

V gene TRBV18 combines with J gene TRBJ2-7; 8 bases fit TRBD2. Trimming at V came to 6 bases and at J to 2 bases, leaving 9 bases not matched to a gene. The CDR3 spans 15 residues. Germline V gene lookup returns CDR1 KGHSH and CDR2 LQKENI. CDR3: CASSLLGTSTYEQYF. The CDR3 DNA reads TGTGCCAGCTCGCTCCTGGGGACTAGTACCTACGAGCAGTACTTC.

The rearrangement links TRBV19 to TRBJ2-5, with 10 positions matching TRBD2. V lost 5 bases, J lost 4 bases, and 13 bases stayed unmatched. CDR1 and CDR2 (germline): LNHDA, SQIVND (reference sequence). The CDR3 extends over 17 amino acids. The CDR3 DNA reads as TGTGCCAGTAGTGCCTCTAGCGGGAGTACAACAGGAGAGACCCAGTACTTC. Translated: CASSASSGSTTGETQYF.